The TCR beta chain described here comes from a study of cytomegalovirus exposure and HLA in healthy donors. Use of 60 Vbeta and 13 Jbeta primers characterized the PCR. Clones were sequenced by immunoSEQ multiplex PCR, and TCRdb holds only the in-frame ones, with some missing. The sample lists 150,000 to 200,000 clones, more than 75% seen once, with approximately 15% in the top ten. Trimming removed 5 bases at V and 3 bases at J, with 14 bases between. CDR1 and CDR2 (germline): SGHAT, FQNNGV. The CDR3 has 14 residues. In this sample, this clone turned up a few times. Its matching antigen is unknown. Study-wide results and caveats: It has been reported that TCR beta sequences accurately predicted the HLA-A and HLA-B alleles of most subjects.

The sequencing sample was made of PBMCs. The chain links TRBV11-2 to TRBJ2-7; D is undetermined. This sequence originates from a woman between 40 and 55 years old in good health and CMV-seronegative. CDR3 residues: CASSLLNGHYEQYF. The CDR3 DNA follows: TGTGCCAGCAGCCTCCTAAACGGTCACTACGAGCAGTACTTC.